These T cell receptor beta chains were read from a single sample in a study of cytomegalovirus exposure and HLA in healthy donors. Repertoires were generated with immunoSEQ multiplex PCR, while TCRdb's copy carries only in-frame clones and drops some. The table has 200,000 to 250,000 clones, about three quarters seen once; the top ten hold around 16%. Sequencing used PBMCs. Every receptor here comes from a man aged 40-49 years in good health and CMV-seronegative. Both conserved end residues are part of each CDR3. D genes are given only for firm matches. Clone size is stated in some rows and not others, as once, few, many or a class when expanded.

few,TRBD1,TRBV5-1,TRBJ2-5,TGCGCCAGCAGCCTCGGGACAGGCCAAGAGACCCAGTACTTC,CASSLGTGQETQYF
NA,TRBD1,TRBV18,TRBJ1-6,TGTGCCAGCTCTATTGACAGGGGGCAGGCTTCACCCCTCCACTTT,CASSIDRGQASPLHF
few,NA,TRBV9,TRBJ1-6,TGTGCCAGCAGCGTAGTGGCGGGCTCCCCTCTGGGGTCACCCCTCCACTTT,CASSVVAGSPLGSPLHF
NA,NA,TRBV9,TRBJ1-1,TGTGCCAGCAGCGCCCGGACAATGAACACTGAAGCTTTCTTT,CASSARTMNTEAFF
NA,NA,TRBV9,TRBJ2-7,TGTGCCAGCAGCCCGGGACTCACAGCCTACGAGCAGTACTTC,CASSPGLTAYEQYF
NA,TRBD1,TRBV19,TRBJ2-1,TGTGCCGCGGGACAGGGGTTCTACAATGAGCAGTTCTTC,CAAGQGFYNEQFF
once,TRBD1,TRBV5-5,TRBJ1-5,TGTGCCAGCAGCAGGGACAGGGCCAACAATCAGCCCCAGCATTTT,CASSRDRANNQPQHF
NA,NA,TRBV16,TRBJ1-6,TGTGCCAGCAGCCAGGCCACCAGATCAAGTAATTCACCCCTCCACTTT,CASSQATRSSNSPLHF
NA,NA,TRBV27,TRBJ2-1,TGTGCCAGCACCATAAGGTCGGGGGTAGCAGCGGGCAATGAGCAGTTCTTC,CASTIRSGVAAGNEQFF
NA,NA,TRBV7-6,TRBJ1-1,TGTGCCAGCAGCCCCCGCCTAGGCGCTGAAGCTTTCTTT,CASSPRLGAEAFF
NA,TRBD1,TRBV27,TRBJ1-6,TGTGCCAGCAGTGTAGGGACAGGGCAGAATTCACCCCTCCACTTT,CASSVGTGQNSPLHF
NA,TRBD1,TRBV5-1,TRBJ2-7,TGCGCCAGCAGCCTTCAGGGGGTTAAGCCCTACGAGCAGTACTTC,CASSLQGVKPYEQYF
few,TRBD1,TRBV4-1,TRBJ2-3,TGCGCCAGCAGCCAACCACCGGGACAGGGGGCCGCAGATACGCAGTATTTT,CASSQPPGQGAADTQYF
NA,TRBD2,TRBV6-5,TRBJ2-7,TGTGCCAGCAGTTACGAGGGCCGGGGGGGCCCCTACGAGCAGTACTTC,CASSYEGRGGPYEQYF
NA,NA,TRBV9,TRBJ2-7,TGTGCCAGCAGCGTATCTCCAGGGGTTTCCGACGAGCAGTACTTC,CASSVSPGVSDEQYF
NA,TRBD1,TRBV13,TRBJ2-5,TGTGCCAGCAGCCAGACACAGGGGGAAGAGACCCAGTACTTC,CASSQTQGEETQYF
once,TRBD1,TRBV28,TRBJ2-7,TGTGCCAGCAGTTCATTCAGGGACAGCATCTCCTACGAGCAGTACTTC,CASSSFRDSISYEQYF
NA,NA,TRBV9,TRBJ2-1,TGTGCCAGCAGCCCGACACCCTACAATGAGCAGTTCTTC,CASSPTPYNEQFF
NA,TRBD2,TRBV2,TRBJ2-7,TGTGCCAGGGCATCTCCACTAGCGGGAAACAAGAACGAGCAGTACTTC,CARASPLAGNKNEQYF
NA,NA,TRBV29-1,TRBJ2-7,TGCAGCGTTGAAGACGTCTACGAGCAGTACTTC,CSVEDVYEQYF